This TCR beta chain was recovered during a study of T-cell memory formation after mild COVID-19 (dated by TCRdb to the early 2020s). Background on the whole study: Most TCR sequence clusters were specific to one of the two donors. Two young, previously healthy adult volunteers, one female and one male, were included in the cohort. In two donors, T-cell clones that expanded and contracted after mild COVID-19 were followed by sequencing TCRalpha and TCRbeta repertoires longitudinally. Broader findings and caveats from the paper: The study covered only a couple of mild cases, and larger cohorts including severe cases with pre-infection samples were considered necessary. Whether the second-wave clones peaking on day 37 were SARS-CoV-2 specific was not confirmed. Contracting CD4+ clones were located mainly in the CM and EM memory subsets, whereas CD8+ clones were found to be enriched in EMRA. Some responding clones were detected in pre-infection memory, which suggested that pre-existing cross-reactive memory T cells had joined the SARS-CoV-2 response. Clones that contracted from day 15 to 85 showed balanced CD4/CD8 phenotypes, whereas a second wave of clones that expanded from day 15 to 37 leaned towards CD4+.

The data were produced on an Illumina NovaSeq 6000. Using 5'RACE with constant-segment primers, TCRalpha and TCRbeta cDNA libraries were constructed, with sample barcodes and unique molecular identifiers added in the process. RNA was extracted from every sample with Trizol reagent. Amplification of the libraries took two PCR steps, and the second step added a second sample barcode plus Illumina TruSeq adapters. Sequencing of the libraries was done on an Illumina NovaSeq, producing 2 x 150 bp paired-end reads. The authors' analysis ran thus. Reads were demultiplexed and collapsed into UMI-guided consensus sequences with migec v1.2.7. With mixcr v2.1.11, UMI consensuses were aligned to TRA and TRB V and J templates and assembled into clonotypes. Clonotypes were classified as expanded or contracted when called significant by both edgeR and NoisET, with noise models trained on biological replicates. For edgeR calls, the thresholds were a false discovery rate-adjusted p below 0.01 and a log2 fold-change of 1. As an exploratory analysis of dynamics, PCA with hierarchical clustering was applied to max-normalized trajectories of the 1000 most abundant clonotypes. Separately sequenced CD4+ and CD8+ repertoires were used to assign the CD4 or CD8 phenotype of responding clones. The public reads were reanalyzed by TCRdb: fastp trimming at Q25, MiXCR alignment, in-frame beta chains only. A single entry per CDR3 protein holds the most common genes and DNA from its merged rows. These V and J calls rely on TCRdb rather than the paper's analysis. This sample is represented by 150,000 to 200,000 distinct CDR3 sequences; around 16% of them were singletons. The ten largest clonotypes hold approximately 2.1% of the sample.

Ficoll-Paque density gradient centrifugation was the method used to isolate PBMCs. With respect to this clonotype: No cognate antigen has been identified for it. Per-nucleotide qualities are absent, and no much larger clonotype sits a single base away.

Sequencing used PBMCs or a T cell subset sorted from them (not recorded which). This TCR derives from an adult woman who had mild COVID-19 (a few samples of this study predate the infection). The sample titles of this study are shuffled in the database, so cell type and time point are left out; the donor was told from shared clones.

In nucleotide form, the sequence is TGTGCCAGCAGTCCCGGTCGGAGGTTTGGCGAGCAGTACTTC. This sequence encodes CASSPGRRFGEQYF. Recombination linked TRBV11-1 to TRBJ2-7, with TRBD2 as a weak D call on 5 bases. Reading the germline V gene (reference sequence) gives CDR1 SGHAT and CDR2 FQDESV. The CDR3 measures 14 amino acids from cysteine to phenylalanine. CDR3 DNA only is kept here, 42 bases in frame from base 1. V gives up 6 bases and J gives up 6 bases, and the segment between their germline ends measures 18 bases.